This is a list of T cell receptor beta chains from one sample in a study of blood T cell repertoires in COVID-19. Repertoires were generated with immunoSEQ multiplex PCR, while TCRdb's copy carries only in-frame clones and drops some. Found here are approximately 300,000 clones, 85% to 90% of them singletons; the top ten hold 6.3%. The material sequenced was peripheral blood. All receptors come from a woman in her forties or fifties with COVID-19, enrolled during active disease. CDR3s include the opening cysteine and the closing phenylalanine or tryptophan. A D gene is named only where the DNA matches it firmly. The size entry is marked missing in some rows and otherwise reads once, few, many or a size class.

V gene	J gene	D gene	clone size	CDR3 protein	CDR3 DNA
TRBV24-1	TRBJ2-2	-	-	CATSGETVNTGELFF	TGTGCCACCAGTGGAGAGACAGTTAACACCGGGGAGCTGTTTTTT
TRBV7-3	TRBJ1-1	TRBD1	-	CASSSTTGDTEAFF	TGTGCCAGCAGCTCAACCACAGGGGACACTGAAGCTTTCTTT
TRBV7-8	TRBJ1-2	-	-	CASSLVGHGYTF	TGTGCCAGCAGCTTAGTTGGGCATGGCTACACCTTC
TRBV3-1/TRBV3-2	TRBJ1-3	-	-	CASSREYGNTIYF	TGTGCCAGCAGCCGAGAGTATGGAAACACCATATATTTT
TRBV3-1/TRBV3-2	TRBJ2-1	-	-	CASSQETRGGNEQFF	TGTGCCAGCAGCCAAGAAACTAGGGGGGGCAATGAGCAGTTCTTC
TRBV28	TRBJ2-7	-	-	CATTRDKSYEQYF	TGTGCGACAACCCGGGACAAATCCTACGAGCAGTACTTC
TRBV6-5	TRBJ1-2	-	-	CASRLGGSYGYTF	TGTGCCAGCAGACTAGGGGGATCCTATGGCTACACCTTC
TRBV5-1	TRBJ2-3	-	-	CASSLTQLDTDTQYF	TGCGCCAGCAGCCTAACTCAACTAGACACAGATACGCAGTATTTT
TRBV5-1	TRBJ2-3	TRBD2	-	CASSIPGLDTDTQYF	TGCGCCAGCAGCATCCCGGGACTAGACACAGATACGCAGTATTTT
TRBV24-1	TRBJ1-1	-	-	CATSDGANTEAFF	TGTGCCACCAGTGATGGGGCGAACACTGAAGCTTTCTTT
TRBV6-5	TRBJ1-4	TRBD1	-	CASRTGAIQNEKLFF	TGTGCCAGCCGGACAGGGGCTATCCAAAATGAAAAACTGTTTTTT
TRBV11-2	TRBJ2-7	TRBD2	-	CASSSLGTSGRFYEQYF	TGTGCCAGCAGCTCGCTCGGGACTAGCGGGAGATTTTACGAGCAGTACTTC
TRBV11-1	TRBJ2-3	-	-	CASSRQGGGTDTQYF	TGTGCCAGCAGCCGGCAGGGGGGCGGCACAGATACGCAGTATTTT
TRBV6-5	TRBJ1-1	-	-	CASGGRNTEAFF	TGTGCCAGCGGAGGCAGAAACACTGAAGCTTTCTTT
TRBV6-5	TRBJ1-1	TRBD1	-	CASSYDRGLTEAFF	TGTGCCAGCAGTTACGACAGGGGGCTTACTGAAGCTTTCTTT
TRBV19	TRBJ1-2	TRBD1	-	CASSIRRGDRGQYGYTF	TGTGCCAGTAGTATACGTCGTGGGGACAGGGGTCAATATGGCTACACCTTC
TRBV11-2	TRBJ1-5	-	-	CASSLGRTGNQPQHF	TGTGCCAGCAGCTTAGGGCGGACGGGGAATCAGCCCCAGCATTTT
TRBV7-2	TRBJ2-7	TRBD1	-	CASSQTGVVYEQYF	TGTGCCAGCAGCCAGACAGGGGTGGTCTACGAGCAGTACTTC
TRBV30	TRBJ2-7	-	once	CAGLDAGSIYEQYF	TGTGCCGGGCTTGACGCAGGTTCTATATACGAGCAGTACTTC
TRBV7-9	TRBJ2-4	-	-	CASSLAWGDTKNIQYF	TGTGCCAGCAGCTTAGCGTGGGGGGATACCAAAAACATTCAGTACTTC
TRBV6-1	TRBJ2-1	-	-	CASSDGSSYNEQFF	TGTGCCAGCAGTGACGGGAGCTCCTACAATGAGCAGTTCTTC
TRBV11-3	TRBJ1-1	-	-	CASSFRAVMNTEAFF	TGTGCCAGCAGCTTCAGGGCAGTAATGAACACTGAAGCTTTCTTT
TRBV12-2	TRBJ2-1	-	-	CASRSLRDRALGEQFF	TGTGCAAGTCGCTCCCTCCGGGACAGGGCCTTGGGTGAGCAGTTCTTC
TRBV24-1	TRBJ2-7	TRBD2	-	CATSDKLARVDEQYF	TGTGCCACCAGTGATAAACTAGCGCGGGTAGACGAGCAGTACTTC
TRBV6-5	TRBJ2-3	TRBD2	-	CASIPGLASADTQYF	TGTGCCAGCATTCCGGGACTAGCGTCAGCAGATACGCAGTATTTT
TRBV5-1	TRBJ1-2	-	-	CASSLDFGYGYTF	TGCGCCAGCAGCTTGGATTTCGGCTATGGCTACACCTTC